The clone carrying this T cell receptor (beta chain) came up once. This sample was included in a study of blood T cell repertoires in COVID-19. About the study: The United States, Italy and Spain provided the acute and convalescent COVID-19 samples. Sources were T cells, B-cell-depleted T cells, or PBMCs; the material itself was cDNA or gDNA.

Per the original methods: Reference gene primer amplification yielded estimated nucleated cell counts. The protocol was immunoSEQ multiplex PCR, while the TCRdb copy is restricted to in-frame clones and leaves out a portion. The V and J calls and clone size are taken from that table; D and trimming were inferred from the DNA. Of 100,000 to 130,000 clones in the sample, 70% to 85% were seen once. Germline V gives CDR1 LGHDT, CDR2 YNNKEL (reference sequence). V lost 3 bases to trimming and J lost 2 bases; unmatched junction nucleotides: 10. CDR3 size: 17 residues. The V gene is TRBV3-1 (or the pseudogene TRBV3-2), the J gene TRBJ2-1; 7 bases match TRBD1. This TCR was recovered from a woman aged 40 to 50 with acute or convalescent COVID-19. Source material: peripheral blood. This CDR3 is CASSQNRGPVPYNEQFF. CDR3 nucleotide sequence: TGTGCCAGCAGCCAGAACAGGGGTCCGGTCCCCTACAATGAGCAGTTCTTC.